The clone carrying this T cell receptor (beta chain) was recorded a few times. This record comes from a study of cytomegalovirus exposure and HLA in healthy donors. PCR primers comprised 60 Vbeta and 13 Jbeta primers. Generated by immunoSEQ multiplex PCR, the TCRdb table keeps only in-frame clones and is missing some. The sample yields tens of thousands of clones, approximately 72% seen once. Germline loops: CDR1 SGHVS, CDR2 FNYEAQ. This CDR3 contains 14 residues. V trimming: 5 bases; J trimming: 6 bases; junction bases outside the gene matches: 6. The source is a woman aged 40 to 50 in good health and CMV-seronegative. The sequenced sample was PBMCs. The rearrangement joins TRBV7-6 to TRBJ2-4, with TRBD1 matching over 8 bases. CDR3 amino acids: CASSHFDRGNIQYF. The DNA for the CDR3 is TGTGCCAGCAGCCACTTCGACAGGGGAAACATTCAGTACTTC.